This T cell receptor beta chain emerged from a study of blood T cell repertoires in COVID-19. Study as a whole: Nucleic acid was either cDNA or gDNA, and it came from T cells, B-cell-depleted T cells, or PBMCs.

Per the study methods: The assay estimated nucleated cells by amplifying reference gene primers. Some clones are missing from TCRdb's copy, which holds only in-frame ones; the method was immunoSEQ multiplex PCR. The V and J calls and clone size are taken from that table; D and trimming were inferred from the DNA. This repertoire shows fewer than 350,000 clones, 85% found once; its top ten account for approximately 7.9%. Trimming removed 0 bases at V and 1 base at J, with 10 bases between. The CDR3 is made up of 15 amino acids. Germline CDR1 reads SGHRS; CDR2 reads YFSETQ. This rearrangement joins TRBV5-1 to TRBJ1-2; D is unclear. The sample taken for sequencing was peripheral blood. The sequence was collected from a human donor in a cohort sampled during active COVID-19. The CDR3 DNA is TGCGCCAGCAGCTTGGTGGGCATCAATAACTATGGCTACACCTTC. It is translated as CASSLVGINNYGYTF.